This TCR beta chain was captured in a study of regulatory and conventional T cells in RAG deficiency. Broader study findings: Omenn syndrome and CID/AS patients had roughly 100-fold fewer unique Treg TCR beta sequences, versus about 10-fold elsewhere. In Omenn syndrome, sorted "Tregs" may be peripherally activated cells. Shorter CDR3s in all patient subsets; >75% Treg-Tconv overlap in Omenn.

Conventional CD4+ T cells were sorted from blood as CD25-low CD127-high cells. Data came from immunoSEQ multiplex PCR; TCRdb stores just in-frame clones and leaves some out. The sample holds more than 20,000 clones; approximately 96% are singletons and the top ten take roughly 1.3%. Details on this clone: What it recognizes is unknown.

This CDR3 comprises 15 residues. Trimming at V came to 5 bases and at J to 1 base, leaving 3 bases not matched to a gene. Germline-derived CDR1 and CDR2 are SGHVS and FQNEAQ. These data are also associated with another study on regulatory T cells. From that report: Primers: 52 TRBV forward and 13 TRBJ reverse. Skewed V and J usage and few unique V-J pairs marked patient repertoires, most in Tregs.

The sequencing sample was made of CD25- CD4+ T cells sorted from blood. The chain is built from TRBV7-8 and TRBJ1-5; 9 bases map to TRBD1. The sequence derives from a human donor in good health. The CDR3 sequence: CASSGTGKSNQPQHF. The CDR3 DNA reads TGTGCCAGCAGCGGGACAGGGAAGAGCAATCAGCCCCAGCATTTT. The whole variable domain, remainder taken from reference TRBV7-8 and TRBJ1-5, is GAGVSQSPRYKVAKRGQDVALRCDPISGHVSLFWYQQALGQGPEFLTYFQNEAQLDKSGLPSDRFFAERPEGSVSTLKIQRTQQEDSAVYLCASSGTGKSNQPQHFGDGTRLSIL.